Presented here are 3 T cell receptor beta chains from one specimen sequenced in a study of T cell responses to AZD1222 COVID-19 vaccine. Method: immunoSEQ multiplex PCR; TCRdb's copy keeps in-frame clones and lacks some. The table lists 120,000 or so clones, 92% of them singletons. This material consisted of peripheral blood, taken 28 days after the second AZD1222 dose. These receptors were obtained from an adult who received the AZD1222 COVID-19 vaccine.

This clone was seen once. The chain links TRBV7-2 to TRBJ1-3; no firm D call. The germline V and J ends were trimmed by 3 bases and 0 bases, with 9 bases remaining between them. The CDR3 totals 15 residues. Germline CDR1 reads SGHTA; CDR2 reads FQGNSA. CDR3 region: CASSFSTNSGNTIYF. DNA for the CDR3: TGTGCCAGCAGCTTCTCGACAAACTCTGGAAACACCATATATTTT. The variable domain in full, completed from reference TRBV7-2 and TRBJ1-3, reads GAGVSQSPSNKVTEKGKDVELRCDPISGHTALYWYRQSLGQGLEFLIYFQGNSAPDKSGLPSDRFSAERTGGSVSTLTIQRTQQEDSAVYLCASSFSTNSGNTIYFGEGSWLTVV.

CDR3: CASSSGQASLMNTEAFF. CDR3 DNA: TGTGCCAGCAGCTCGGGACAGGCGAGCCTTATGAACACTGAAGCTTTCTTT. This chain connects TRBV28 to TRBJ1-1; 8 positions agree with TRBD1. The length of the CDR3 is 17 residues. Trimming took 6 bases from V and 0 from J; bases not matched to a gene: 12. Germline V CDR1 and CDR2: MDHEN, SYDVKM.

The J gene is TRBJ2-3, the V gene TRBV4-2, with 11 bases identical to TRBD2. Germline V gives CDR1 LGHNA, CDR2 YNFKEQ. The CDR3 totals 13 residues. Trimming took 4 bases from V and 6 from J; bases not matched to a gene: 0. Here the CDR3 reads CASSRTSGDTQYF. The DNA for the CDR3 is TGTGCCAGCAGCCGGACTAGCGGGGATACGCAGTATTTT.